Following are 9 T cell receptor beta chains from one sample sequenced in a study of CD8 T cells in Susac syndrome. cDNA came from approximately 0.5 to 1 ug RNA primed by random hexamers. Each CDR3 protein is one row after TCRdb ran MiXCR on the immunoSEQ multiplex PCR reads. This sample has over 200,000 distinct CDR3 sequences; around 93% occur once, and the top ten carry around 0.08%. Sequencing used CD4+ T cells from PBMCs. The source is a human donor with multiple sclerosis.

The rearrangement links TRBV20-1 to TRBJ2-3, with D perhaps TRBD1 (5 bases). The germline V and J ends were trimmed by 5 bases and 3 bases, with 15 bases remaining between them. The length of the CDR3 is 14 residues. Germline V gene sequence: CDR1 DFQATT, CDR2 SNEGSKA (reference sequence). The CDR3 reads CSARLSGRTDTQYF. CDR3 in DNA: TGCAGTGCTCGATTATCAGGGCGAACAGATACGCAGTATTTT.

The table lists this clonotype with a count of one. The rearrangement links TRBV28 to TRBJ1-1; D remains ambiguous. The germline V gene encodes CDR1 MDHEN and CDR2 SYDVKM. There are 16 residues in the CDR3. Trimming took off 7 bases at V and 4 bases at J, with 22 bases between the two ends. The CDR3 sequence: CASTLTPRGVGTEAFF. The CDR3, as DNA: TGTGCCAGCACCCTTACCCCTCGCGGGGTCGGCACTGAAGCTTTCTTT.

The chain carries TRBV2 and TRBJ2-1; 8 nucleotides align to TRBD2. Germline lookup yields CDR1 SNHLY and CDR2 FYNNEI. V was pared by 4 bases and J by 9 bases, with 8 bases of the junction left unmatched. This CDR3 is built from 14 residues. CDR3 DNA sequence: TGTGCCAGCAGTGGTTTGGGACTAGGAAGTGAGCAGTTCTTC. This gives the protein CASSGLGLGSEQFF.

The chain recombines TRBV20-1 with TRBJ2-1, with 10 bases identical to TRBD2. The V segment lost 6 bases and the J segment 9 bases; nucleotides outside the gene matches: 11. Looked up from germline, CDR1 is DFQATT and CDR2 is SNEGSKA (reference sequence). This CDR3 is 14 amino acids long. CDR3 sequence (DNA): TGCAGTGCCCCCGGAAGCGGGGGGGCCGGTGAGCAGTTCTTC. It codes for CSAPGSGGAGEQFF.

J is TRBJ2-3 and V is TRBV28; 7 positions agree with TRBD2. The CDR3 runs to 15 residues. With V trimmed by 5 bases and J by 2 bases, 7 bases remained unmatched. Germline CDR1 and CDR2: MDHEN and SYDVKM. The CDR3 loop is CASSSGALDTDTQYF. The CDR3 nucleotides are TGTGCCAGCAGTAGCGGGGCCCTTGACACAGATACGCAGTATTTT.

This clonotype was recorded once. The chain employs TRBV19 and TRBJ1-2, with D possibly being TRBD1 (5 bases). The CDR3 loop spans 14 amino acids. Germline CDR1 is LNHDA and CDR2 is SQIVND (reference sequence). V was cut by 1 base and J by 8 bases, with 14 bases left in between. The CDR3 sequence is CASSIGGRERGYTF. CDR3 nucleotide sequence: TGTGCCAGTAGTATAGGAGGCAGGGAGAGAGGCTACACCTTC.

The V call is TRBV29-1, the J call TRBJ1-2, with D hard to call. Trimming took 0 bases from V and 6 from J, leaving 8 bases between them. Germline loops: CDR1 SQVTM, CDR2 ANQGSEA. This CDR3 is built from 12 residues. CDR3 residues: CSVEDRADGYTF. CDR3 coding DNA: TGCAGCGTTGAAGATCGGGCGGATGGCTACACCTTC.

The V and J genes are TRBV20-1 and TRBJ2-5; D is unresolved. Germline CDR1 DFQATT, CDR2 SNEGSKA (reference sequence). The CDR3 has 11 amino acids. V was shortened by 3 bases and J by 5 bases, with 7 bases between the two germline ends. The DNA for the CDR3 is TGCAGTGCTAGGGGAATCGAGACCCAGTACTTC. Its protein product is CSARGIETQYF.

This clonotype was seen just once. The J gene is TRBJ2-2, the V gene TRBV29-1; D might be TRBD2 (6 bases). Trimming removed 6 bases from V and 0 bases from J, with 11 bases in between. CDR3 length equals 14 residues. Germline V lookup: CDR1 SQVTM, CDR2 ANQGSEA. CDR3: CSVSRGANTGELFF. The CDR3 coding sequence is TGCAGCGTGTCGCGGGGCGCGAACACCGGGGAGCTGTTTTTT.